These T cell receptor beta chains were read from a single sample in a study of blood T cell repertoires in COVID-19. The data were produced by immunoSEQ multiplex PCR, yet TCRdb's version contains in-frame clones alone and is incomplete. The sample carries approximately 67,000 clones, roughly nine tenths recorded once. Sample: peripheral blood. Every receptor here comes from a human donor in a cohort sampled during active COVID-19. Both conserved end residues are part of each CDR3. D genes are given only for firm matches. Only part of the rows carry a size: once, few, many, or a class if the clone is expanded.

j_call: TRBJ2-3
d_call: -
clone_size: -
v_call: TRBV18
cdr3_aa: CASSRPTMTIVDTQYF
cdr3_nt: TGTGCCAGCTCACGACCTACTATGACTATAGTAGATACGCAGTATTTT

j_call: TRBJ1-2
d_call: -
clone_size: once
v_call: TRBV4-3
cdr3_aa: CASSQGGGRGLNYGYTF
cdr3_nt: TGCGCCAGCAGCCAAGGGGGAGGACGGGGACTCAACTATGGCTACACCTTC

j_call: TRBJ1-4
d_call: TRBD1
clone_size: -
v_call: TRBV4-3
cdr3_aa: CASRLTLQGSNEKLFF
cdr3_nt: TGCGCCAGCAGATTGACCTTACAGGGGTCTAATGAAAAACTGTTTTTT

j_call: TRBJ2-3
d_call: TRBD1
clone_size: -
v_call: TRBV27
cdr3_aa: CASSRPGQATDTQYF
cdr3_nt: TGTGCCAGCAGCCGACCGGGACAGGCCACAGATACGCAGTATTTT

j_call: TRBJ1-2
d_call: -
clone_size: few
v_call: TRBV5-4
cdr3_aa: CASSLGQANYGYTF
cdr3_nt: TGTGCCAGCAGCTTGGGGCAGGCTAACTATGGCTACACCTTC

j_call: TRBJ1-5
d_call: TRBD1
clone_size: -
v_call: TRBV19
cdr3_aa: CASNLQGGNQPQHF
cdr3_nt: TGTGCCAGTAACCTACAGGGGGGCAATCAGCCCCAGCATTTT

j_call: TRBJ1-3
d_call: TRBD1
clone_size: -
v_call: TRBV7-3
cdr3_aa: CASSPRTGGAGNTIYF
cdr3_nt: TGTGCCAGCAGCCCTAGGACAGGGGGAGCTGGAAACACCATATATTTT

j_call: TRBJ2-3
d_call: TRBD2
clone_size: -
v_call: TRBV5-4
cdr3_aa: CASSLAGKRTDTQYF
cdr3_nt: TGTGCCAGCAGCTTAGCGGGAAAGCGCACAGATACGCAGTATTTT

j_call: TRBJ2-7
d_call: TRBD1
clone_size: -
v_call: TRBV5-6
cdr3_aa: CASSTPGTGAYEQYF
cdr3_nt: TGTGCCAGCAGCACACCGGGGACAGGGGCCTACGAGCAGTACTTC

j_call: TRBJ1-4
d_call: -
clone_size: -
v_call: TRBV28
cdr3_aa: CASSLSLLSNEKLFF
cdr3_nt: TGTGCCAGCAGTTTATCCCTCCTATCTAATGAAAAACTGTTTTTT

j_call: TRBJ1-1
d_call: -
clone_size: -
v_call: TRBV3-1/TRBV3-2
cdr3_aa: CASSQVPYPKNTEAFF
cdr3_nt: TGTGCCAGCAGCCAAGTACCTTATCCTAAGAACACTGAAGCTTTCTTT

j_call: TRBJ1-2
d_call: TRBD1
clone_size: -
v_call: TRBV5-1
cdr3_aa: CASSLGQGEELFGYTF
cdr3_nt: TGCGCCAGCAGCTTGGGGCAGGGGGAGGAACTTTTTGGCTACACCTTC

j_call: TRBJ1-4
d_call: TRBD1
clone_size: -
v_call: TRBV6-6
cdr3_aa: CASSYNDRDEKLFF
cdr3_nt: TGTGCCAGCAGTTACAACGACAGGGATGAAAAACTGTTTTTT

j_call: TRBJ1-2
d_call: TRBD1
clone_size: once
v_call: TRBV6-2/TRBV6-3
cdr3_aa: CASSTRQGPHGYTF
cdr3_nt: TGTGCCAGCAGTACCCGACAGGGTCCGCATGGCTACACCTTC

j_call: TRBJ2-3
d_call: TRBD1
clone_size: few
v_call: TRBV6-4
cdr3_aa: CAKGQGAMNGTDTQYF
cdr3_nt: TGTGCCAAAGGACAGGGGGCGATGAATGGCACAGATACGCAGTATTTT

j_call: TRBJ2-5
d_call: TRBD2
clone_size: -
v_call: TRBV27
cdr3_aa: CASKGLAGVETQYF
cdr3_nt: TGTGCCAGCAAGGGACTAGCGGGAGTAGAGACCCAGTACTTC

j_call: TRBJ2-3
d_call: -
clone_size: -
v_call: TRBV28
cdr3_aa: CASSLNSRGGTDTQYF
cdr3_nt: TGTGCCAGCAGTTTAAACAGCAGGGGAGGCACAGATACGCAGTATTTT

j_call: TRBJ1-5
d_call: -
clone_size: once
v_call: TRBV10-3
cdr3_aa: CAISVGGDANQPQHF
cdr3_nt: TGTGCCATCAGTGTTGGGGGGGACGCAAATCAGCCCCAGCATTTT

j_call: TRBJ2-1
d_call: -
clone_size: once
v_call: TRBV20-1
cdr3_aa: CSASKAAGSYNEQFF
cdr3_nt: TGCAGTGCTAGTAAGGCAGCGGGCTCCTACAATGAGCAGTTCTTC

j_call: TRBJ2-1
d_call: -
clone_size: -
v_call: TRBV5-4
cdr3_aa: CASSLDRGKEINNEQFF
cdr3_nt: TGTGCCAGCAGCTTGGATCGCGGGAAGGAGATTAACAATGAGCAGTTCTTC

j_call: TRBJ1-6
d_call: -
clone_size: -
v_call: TRBV27
cdr3_aa: CASSLRAERGSYNSPLHF
cdr3_nt: TGTGCCAGCAGTTTAAGGGCAGAACGGGGTTCCTATAATTCACCCCTCCACTTT

j_call: TRBJ1-1
d_call: -
clone_size: -
v_call: TRBV3-1/TRBV3-2
cdr3_aa: CAGSQKQEAFF
cdr3_nt: TGTGCCGGCAGCCAGAAACAAGAAGCTTTCTTT

j_call: TRBJ2-5
d_call: TRBD1
clone_size: -
v_call: TRBV28
cdr3_aa: CASSSDRVETQYF
cdr3_nt: TGTGCCAGCAGCTCGGACAGGGTTGAGACCCAGTACTTC

j_call: TRBJ2-7
d_call: -
clone_size: -
v_call: TRBV9
cdr3_aa: CASSPGERDYEQYF
cdr3_nt: TGTGCCAGCAGCCCCGGGGAGCGCGACTACGAGCAGTACTTC

j_call: TRBJ1-1
d_call: -
clone_size: -
v_call: TRBV5-1
cdr3_aa: CASSPWSSRDTEAFF
cdr3_nt: TGCGCCAGCAGCCCATGGAGTTCCAGGGACACTGAAGCTTTCTTT

j_call: TRBJ1-1
d_call: -
clone_size: -
v_call: TRBV28
cdr3_aa: CASSLRGQSEAFF
cdr3_nt: TGTGCCAGCAGTTTACGTGGACAGTCTGAAGCTTTCTTT

j_call: TRBJ2-6
d_call: -
clone_size: -
v_call: TRBV27
cdr3_aa: CASTSSAVRASGANVLTF
cdr3_nt: TGTGCCAGCACCTCTAGCGCGGTCAGGGCCTCTGGGGCCAACGTCCTGACTTTC

j_call: TRBJ2-7
d_call: -
clone_size: -
v_call: TRBV7-2
cdr3_aa: CASSPGGSTYEQYF
cdr3_nt: TGTGCCAGCAGCCCCGGAGGGTCCACCTACGAGCAGTACTTC

j_call: TRBJ2-3
d_call: TRBD2
clone_size: -
v_call: TRBV6-5
cdr3_aa: CASSLAGTDTQYF
cdr3_nt: TGTGCCAGCAGCCTAGCGGGCACAGATACGCAGTATTTT

j_call: TRBJ1-3
d_call: -
clone_size: -
v_call: TRBV21-1
cdr3_aa: CASSKGGGQADGNTIYF
cdr3_nt: TGTGCCAGCAGCAAAGGGGGGGGACAGGCGGATGGAAACACCATATATTTT

j_call: TRBJ2-1
d_call: TRBD2
clone_size: -
v_call: TRBV28
cdr3_aa: CASTSRGLASGLSSYNEQFF
cdr3_nt: TGTGCCAGCACTTCGCGAGGGTTAGCTAGCGGGTTAAGCTCCTACAATGAGCAGTTCTTC

j_call: TRBJ2-3
d_call: TRBD2
clone_size: -
v_call: TRBV6-2/TRBV6-3
cdr3_aa: CASSHRLAGVADTQYF
cdr3_nt: TGTGCCAGCAGTCACAGACTAGCGGGAGTGGCAGATACGCAGTATTTT

j_call: TRBJ1-1
d_call: TRBD1
clone_size: -
v_call: TRBV4-3
cdr3_aa: CASSTATGVTEAFF
cdr3_nt: TGCGCCAGCAGCACAGCGACAGGGGTTACTGAAGCTTTCTTT

j_call: TRBJ1-1
d_call: -
clone_size: -
v_call: TRBV7-2
cdr3_aa: CASSAARQENTEAFF
cdr3_nt: TGTGCCAGCAGCGCCGCGCGACAGGAGAACACTGAAGCTTTCTTT

j_call: TRBJ2-7
d_call: TRBD2
clone_size: few
v_call: TRBV28
cdr3_aa: CASHLAGGYGASYEQYF
cdr3_nt: TGTGCCAGCCACCTAGCGGGAGGCTACGGGGCCTCCTACGAGCAGTACTTC

j_call: TRBJ1-3
d_call: TRBD1
clone_size: -
v_call: TRBV7-2
cdr3_aa: CASSFTGTAPSGNTIYF
cdr3_nt: TGTGCCAGCAGCTTCACCGGGACAGCTCCCTCTGGAAACACCATATATTTT

j_call: TRBJ2-5
d_call: -
clone_size: -
v_call: TRBV7-2
cdr3_aa: CASSLGGVGQTQYF
cdr3_nt: TGTGCCAGCAGCTTAGGGGGGGTAGGGCAGACCCAGTACTTC

j_call: TRBJ2-3
d_call: -
clone_size: -
v_call: TRBV18
cdr3_aa: CASSPSLGGDTDTQYF
cdr3_nt: TGTGCCAGCTCACCAAGTTTAGGCGGGGACACAGATACGCAGTATTTT

j_call: TRBJ1-1
d_call: -
clone_size: -
v_call: TRBV11-2
cdr3_aa: CASSLDPQDTEAFF
cdr3_nt: TGTGCCAGCAGCTTAGATCCCCAGGACACTGAAGCTTTCTTT

j_call: TRBJ1-5
d_call: -
clone_size: -
v_call: TRBV12-3/TRBV12-4
cdr3_aa: CASSLARNQPQHF
cdr3_nt: TGTGCCAGCAGTTTGGCCCGCAATCAGCCCCAGCATTTT

j_call: TRBJ1-1
d_call: -
clone_size: once
v_call: TRBV11-2
cdr3_aa: CASSLAGQGLNTEAFF
cdr3_nt: TGTGCCAGCAGCTTAGCAGGGCAGGGACTAAACACTGAAGCTTTCTTT

j_call: TRBJ2-7
d_call: -
clone_size: -
v_call: TRBV2
cdr3_aa: CASSRLARDEQYF
cdr3_nt: TGTGCCAGCAGTCGCCTTGCCCGGGACGAGCAGTACTTC

j_call: TRBJ2-5
d_call: TRBD1
clone_size: -
v_call: TRBV2
cdr3_aa: CASSWDRGPEETQYF
cdr3_nt: TGTGCCAGCAGTTGGGACAGGGGACCTGAAGAGACCCAGTACTTC

j_call: TRBJ2-3
d_call: TRBD2
clone_size: -
v_call: TRBV29-1
cdr3_aa: CSVEGLAGGLTDTQYF
cdr3_nt: TGCAGCGTTGAGGGACTAGCGGGGGGCCTCACAGATACGCAGTATTTT

j_call: TRBJ1-5
d_call: -
clone_size: -
v_call: TRBV28
cdr3_aa: CASSPQQPGDQPQHF
cdr3_nt: TGTGCCAGCAGTCCCCAACAGCCGGGGGATCAGCCCCAGCATTTT

j_call: TRBJ1-5
d_call: TRBD1
clone_size: -
v_call: TRBV19
cdr3_aa: CASTLTGSSNQPQHF
cdr3_nt: TGTGCCAGTACCTTGACAGGGAGCAGCAATCAGCCCCAGCATTTT

j_call: TRBJ2-7
d_call: TRBD2
clone_size: -
v_call: TRBV6-5
cdr3_aa: CATTSSGGYEQYF
cdr3_nt: TGTGCCACGACTTCTAGCGGGGGTTACGAGCAGTACTTC

j_call: TRBJ2-1
d_call: TRBD2
clone_size: -
v_call: TRBV5-4
cdr3_aa: CASSLLAVSYNEQFF
cdr3_nt: TGTGCCAGCAGCTTACTAGCGGTTTCCTACAATGAGCAGTTCTTC